Listed here are 23 T cell receptor beta chains from one sample, sequenced in a study of T cell changes during pregnancy in multiple sclerosis. The table came from immunoSEQ multiplex PCR; TCRdb's copy has only in-frame clones and leaves some out. The repertoire holds around 64,000 clones, with around nine tenths as singletons. The starting material was CD4+ T cells from peripheral blood mononuclear cells, obtained after pregnancy. The receptors shown here come from a female donor with multiple sclerosis, enrolled in a pregnancy study.

This rearrangement joins TRBV6-6 to TRBJ1-2; 7 nucleotides line up with TRBD1. Germline V gives CDR1 MNHNY, CDR2 SVGAGI (reference sequence). This CDR3 has 15 residues. V shed 5 bases, J shed 4 bases, and the junction held 10 bases outside the gene matches. The CDR3 region is CASSDDRERGYGYTF. The CDR3 DNA sequence: TGTGCCAGCAGTGACGACAGGGAACGGGGCTATGGCTACACCTTC.

This chain links TRBV9 with TRBJ1-3; D gene uncertain. Germline V gene data show CDR1 as SGDLS and CDR2 as YYNGEE. The V end lost 0 bases, the J end lost 0 bases, and 7 bases lay between the germline ends. The CDR3 runs 15 residues. CDR3 protein: CASSVAPYSGNTIYF. CDR3 coding DNA: TGTGCCAGCAGCGTAGCTCCGTACTCTGGAAACACCATATATTTT.

The chain recombines TRBV7-3 with TRBJ2-1, with TRBD2 matching 12 bases. CDR1 is SGHTA, CDR2 FQGTGA, per germline. V trimming: 1 base; J trimming: 4 bases; junction bases outside the gene matches: 11. The CDR3 runs 19 residues. The CDR3 region is CASSLRLASGGAGYNEQFF. CDR3 DNA sequence: TGTGCCAGCAGCTTAAGGTTGGCTAGCGGGGGGGCCGGGTACAATGAGCAGTTCTTC.

The rearrangement joins TRBV4-2 to TRBJ2-2, with a tentative D call TRBD2 (5 bases). The length of the CDR3 is 15 residues. Trimming left V 1 base short and J 4 bases short, with 10 bases between. Germline V gene sequence: CDR1 LGHNA, CDR2 YNFKEQ. The CDR3 spells CASSQAGRGTGELFF. The DNA of the CDR3 is TGTGCCAGCAGCCAAGCGGGCCGGGGCACCGGGGAGCTGTTTTTT.

The chain combines TRBV28 with TRBJ2-3, with 7 bases identical to TRBD2. Germline lookup yields CDR1 MDHEN and CDR2 SYDVKM. The CDR3 is 14 residues long. Trimming at V came to 2 bases and at J to 4 bases, leaving 3 bases not matched to a gene. CDR3 amino acids: CASSLGGGADTQYF. DNA for the CDR3: TGTGCCAGCAGTTTAGGGGGAGGGGCAGATACGCAGTATTTT. Supplemented by reference TRBV28 and TRBJ2-3, the full variable domain reads DVKVTQSSRYLVKRTGEKVFLECVQDMDHENMFWYRQDPGLGLRLIYFSYDVKMKEKGDIPEGYSVSREKKERFSLILESASTNQTSMYLCASSLGGGADTQYFGPGTRLTVL.

The chain employs TRBV2 and TRBJ1-5; D remains ambiguous. V gave up 4 bases and J gave up 5 bases, with 6 bases separating them. The CDR3 loop spans 12 amino acids. Looked up from germline, CDR1 is SNHLY and CDR2 is FYNNEI. CDR3 amino acids: CASSGEHQPQHF. CDR3 in DNA: TGTGCCAGCAGTGGGGAGCATCAGCCCCAGCATTTT. The full variable domain, its missing parts supplied by reference TRBV2 and TRBJ1-5, is EPEVTQTPSHQVTQMGQEVILRCVPISNHLYFYWYRQILGQKVEFLVSFYNNEISEKSEIFDDQFSVERPDGSNFTLKIRSTKLEDSAMYFCASSGEHQPQHFGDGTRLSIL.

V usage is TRBV28 and J usage is TRBJ2-7; 9 bases are a match to TRBD1. Germline CDR1 is MDHEN and CDR2 is SYDVKM. This CDR3 has 14 amino acids. Losses at the gene ends were 10 bases for V and 5 bases for J; bases not matched to a gene: 12. The CDR3, as DNA: TGTGCCATCACATCGGGACAGGGTCTCAACGAGCAGTACTTC. Translated, it gives CAITSGQGLNEQYF.

The V and J genes are TRBV7-3 and TRBJ2-1; 13 positions agree with TRBD2. Germline V CDR1 and CDR2: SGHTA, FQGTGA. The length of the CDR3 is 14 residues. V dropped 6 bases and J dropped 9; count of bases not matched to a gene: 5. CDR3 loop: CASSRTSGSGEQFF. The CDR3 DNA sequence: TGTGCCAGCAGTAGGACTAGCGGGAGTGGTGAGCAGTTCTTC.

The chain recombines TRBV27 with TRBJ2-1, with TRBD2 identical over 11 bases. V dropped 11 bases and J dropped 7; count of bases not matched to a gene: 13. The germline CDR1 and CDR2 sequences are MNHEY and SMNVEV (reference sequence). This CDR3 is 15 amino acids long. CDR3 amino acids: CASSGRLAGGNEQFF. CDR3 bases: TGTGCCTCTTCTGGCCGTCTAGCGGGAGGTAATGAGCAGTTCTTC.

V usage is TRBV29-1 and J usage is TRBJ1-1; 8 bases are a match to TRBD1. CDR1 and CDR2 from the germline V gene are SQVTM and ANQGSEA. The trim removed 5 bases at V and 0 bases at J, leaving 11 bases unmatched. This CDR3 is built from 16 residues. CDR3 residues: CSVQDRVVPMNTEAFF. The CDR3 DNA reads TGCAGCGTTCAGGACAGGGTAGTCCCCATGAACACTGAAGCTTTCTTT. Looking up the rest from reference TRBV29-1 and TRBJ1-1 gives the full variable domain: SAVISQKPSRDICQRGTSLTIQCQVDSQVTMMFWYRQQPGQSLTLIATANQGSEATYESGFVIDKFPISRPNLTFSTLTVSNMSPEDSSIYLCSVQDRVVPMNTEAFFGQGTRLTVV.

This rearrangement joins TRBV15 to TRBJ2-7; D may be TRBD1 (6 bases). Per germline, CDR1 LNHNV and CDR2 YYDKDF (reference sequence). Trimming took off 3 bases at V and 4 bases at J, with 10 bases between the two ends. The CDR3 runs to 13 residues. CDR3: CATSRFQGYEQYF. CDR3 DNA: TGTGCCACCAGCAGGTTCCAGGGGTACGAGCAGTACTTC.

V usage is TRBV9 and J usage is TRBJ1-4; 9 bases are a match to TRBD1. CDR1 and CDR2 from the germline V gene are SGDLS and YYNGEE. With V trimmed by 4 bases and J by 6 bases, 7 bases remained unmatched. The CDR3 length is 15 residues. The CDR3: CASSPTGTGYEKLFF. The CDR3 DNA follows: TGTGCCAGCAGCCCAACCGGGACAGGGTATGAAAAACTGTTTTTT.

CDR3 residues: CASSFGSTYEQYF. In nucleotides, the CDR3 is TGTGCCAGTAGCTTCGGGTCTACCTACGAGCAGTACTTC. The chain has TRBV19 and TRBJ2-7; D not resolved. Trimming removed 6 bases from V and 2 bases from J, with 11 bases in between. The CDR3 has 13 residues. Per germline, CDR1 LNHDA and CDR2 SQIVND (reference sequence).

The chain combines TRBV6-5 with TRBJ2-7; perhaps TRBD2 as D (5 bases). Per the germline V gene, CDR1 is MNHEY and CDR2 is SVGAGI. This CDR3 comprises 13 residues. V shed 2 bases and J shed 6 bases, with 11 bases lying between them. CDR3 DNA: TGTGCCAGCAGTTACGGGAGAGTGGGCGAGCAGTACTTC. It codes for CASSYGRVGEQYF.

The chain combines TRBV5-8 with TRBJ1-1, with D perhaps matching TRBD1 (5 bases). Germline CDR1 SGHTS, CDR2 YDEGEE. This CDR3 is 14 amino acids long. V shed 0 bases and J shed 1 base, with 7 bases lying between them. The CDR3, as DNA: TGTGCCAGCAGCTTGGGTGACAGGAACACTGAAGCTTTCTTT. The encoded protein is CASSLGDRNTEAFF.

The chain has TRBV5-8 and TRBJ1-5; D remains ambiguous. CDR1 and CDR2 from the germline V gene are SGHTS and YDEGEE. This CDR3 is built from 17 residues. Trimming left V 0 bases short and J 3 bases short, with 16 bases between. CDR3 sequence: CASSLVRGPEINQPQHF. The DNA of the CDR3 is TGTGCCAGCAGCTTGGTACGAGGCCCGGAGATCAATCAGCCCCAGCATTTT. Full variable domain (remainder filled in from reference TRBV5-8 and TRBJ1-5): EAGVTQSPTHLIKTRGQQATLRCSPISGHTSVYWYQQALGLGLQFLLWYDEGEERNRGNFPPRFSGRQFPNYSSELNVNALELEDSALYLCASSLVRGPEINQPQHFGDGTRLSIL.

A note on this clone: Additional DNA sequences in this sample encode the identical CDR3. The chain employs TRBV30 and TRBJ1-5, with TRBD1 matching 9 bases. With V trimmed by 5 bases and J by 4 bases, 3 bases remained unmatched. The CDR3 covers 13 residues. In germline, CDR1 is GTSNPN, CDR2 SVGIG (reference sequence). CDR3 amino acids: CAWSGQGNQPQHF. The CDR3 bases are TGTGCCTGGTCCGGACAGGGGAATCAGCCCCAGCATTTT.

The chain uses TRBV30 and TRBJ1-3, with 7 bases identical to TRBD1. Trimming cost V 6 bases and J 0 bases; bases outside gene matches: 11. The CDR3 is made up of 16 amino acids. CDR1 is GTSNPN, CDR2 SVGIG, per germline (reference sequence). CDR3 sequence: CACARGQLSSGNTIYF. The CDR3 DNA follows: TGTGCCTGCGCAAGGGGACAGCTGAGCTCTGGAAACACCATATATTTT.

The chain recombines TRBV7-8 with TRBJ1-5; 8 positions agree with TRBD1. Germline CDR1 SGHVS, CDR2 FQNEAQ. The V and J ends lost 6 bases and 4 bases, in that order; junction bases with no gene match: 17. CDR3 length equals 18 residues. The DNA of the CDR3 is TGTGCCAGCAGTCCACACCGACAGGGGAACCTAAGGAATCAGCCCCAGCATTTT. Translated: CASSPHRQGNLRNQPQHF.

The chain couples TRBV6-5 to TRBJ1-6; TRBD1 agrees at 8 bases. There are 16 residues in the CDR3. Unmatched junction bases numbered 7, after V lost 2 bases and J lost 7 bases. Per the germline V gene, CDR1 is MNHEY and CDR2 is SVGAGI. Written as DNA, the CDR3 is TGTGCCAGCAGTTACGTCGGGACAGGTTTAAATTCACCCCTCCACTTT. Translated: CASSYVGTGLNSPLHF.

The gene calls are TRBV28 and TRBJ2-1, with D perhaps TRBD2 (6 bases). The CDR3 has 14 amino acids. Trimming shortened V by 6 bases and J by 2 bases, and 11 bases separated the two germline ends. Germline V gives CDR1 MDHEN, CDR2 SYDVKM. CDR3 nucleotides: TGTGCCAGCAGGGAAGCGGGTGCCTACAATGAGCAGTTCTTC. This codes for CASREAGAYNEQFF.

The chain couples TRBV29-1 to TRBJ1-1; D uncertain. Between the trimmed V and J ends, which lost 7 bases and 10 bases, there was a span of 19 bases. This CDR3 spans 12 amino acids. Germline CDR1 is SQVTM and CDR2 is ANQGSEA. The CDR3 spells CSALLLNGRAFF. In nucleotides, the CDR3 is TGCAGCGCCCTTTTATTAAACGGGAGAGCTTTCTTT.

The chain uses TRBV18 and TRBJ2-2; tentative D call: TRBD1 (7 bases). CDR1 is KGHSH and CDR2 is LQKENI in the germline V gene. V was cut by 4 bases and J by 5 bases, with 23 bases left in between. This CDR3 has 18 amino acids. CDR3 sequence reads: CASSRESMGQGGTGELFF. The DNA for the CDR3 is TGTGCCAGCTCACGTGAATCTATGGGGCAGGGGGGAACCGGGGAGCTGTTTTTT.